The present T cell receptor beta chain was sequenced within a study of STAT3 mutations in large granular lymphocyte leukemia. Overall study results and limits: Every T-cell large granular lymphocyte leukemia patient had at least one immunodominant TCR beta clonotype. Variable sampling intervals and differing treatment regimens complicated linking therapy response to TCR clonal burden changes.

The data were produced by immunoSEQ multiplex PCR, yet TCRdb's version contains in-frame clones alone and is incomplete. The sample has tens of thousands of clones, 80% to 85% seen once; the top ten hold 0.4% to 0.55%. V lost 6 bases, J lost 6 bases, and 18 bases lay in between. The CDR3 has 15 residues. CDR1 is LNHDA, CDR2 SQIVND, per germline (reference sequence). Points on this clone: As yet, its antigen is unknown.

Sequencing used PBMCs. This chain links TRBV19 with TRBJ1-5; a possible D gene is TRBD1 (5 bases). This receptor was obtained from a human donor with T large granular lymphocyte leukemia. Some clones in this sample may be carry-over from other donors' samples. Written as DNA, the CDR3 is TGTGCCAGTAGATCTCGTCAGGGACTTGTTCAGCCCCAGCATTTT. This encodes CASRSRQGLVQPQHF.